Listed here are 32 T cell receptor beta chains from one sample, sequenced in a study of blood T cell repertoires in COVID-19 (dated by TCRdb to the early 2020s). Libraries were constructed by the immunoSEQ multiplex PCR assay. This is the immuneACCESS table as TCRdb keeps it, with only in-frame sequences that have V and J called. A part of the clones is gone; compared with another copy, unresolved V genes explain less than half, and the rest is unexplained. Here the sample has approximately 90,000 clones; roughly 88% occur a single time. The ten largest clones capture roughly a third of the sample. Sequenced: peripheral blood. These receptor sequences come from a woman of 80 years or more with active or convalescent COVID-19.

V is TRBV3-1 (or the pseudogene TRBV3-2) and J is TRBJ1-1, with a possible D match to TRBD1 (6 bases). Germline loops: CDR1 LGHDT, CDR2 YNNKEL (reference sequence). The V and J ends lost 1 base and 10 bases respectively, with 13 bases between them. CDR3 length: 13 amino acids. The CDR3: CASSQVGGGVAFF. The CDR3 nucleotides read TGTGCCAGCAGCCAAGTAGGGGGTGGGGTAGCTTTCTTT.

The gene calls are TRBV28 and TRBJ1-2; 9 nucleotides agree with TRBD1. The junction had 5 bases not matched to a gene; V was cut back by 6 bases and J by 0 bases. The CDR3 length is 15 residues. CDR1 and CDR2 from the germline V gene are MDHEN and SYDVKM. The CDR3 loop is CASRKQGAANYGYTF. The CDR3 nucleotides read TGTGCCAGCAGGAAACAGGGGGCAGCTAACTATGGCTACACCTTC.

This sequence joins TRBV11-3 and TRBJ2-7, with D perhaps TRBD1 (5 bases). V shed 3 bases and J shed 5 bases, with 14 bases lying between them. The CDR3 has 14 amino acids. Per germline, CDR1 SGHNT and CDR2 YENEEA. Here the CDR3 reads CASSFGQGSDEQYF. The CDR3 nucleotides are TGTGCCAGCAGCTTCGGCCAGGGCTCTGACGAGCAGTACTTC.

A few counts support this clone. The gene calls are TRBV6-1 and TRBJ2-4; D is perhaps TRBD2 (7 bases). V dropped 3 bases and J dropped 7 bases, with 10 bases sitting between them. CDR1 and CDR2 from the germline V gene are MNHNS and SASEGT. The CDR3 is made up of 13 amino acids. CDR3 nucleotides: TGTGCCAGCAGTGAGGGGGGGGGCAACATTCAGTACTTC. Protein sequence: CASSEGGGNIQYF.

The rearrangement uses TRBV5-4 and TRBJ1-4; no definite D call. The germline CDR1 and CDR2 sequences are SGHNT and YYREEE (reference sequence). CDR3 length: 13 residues. V was clipped by 2 bases and J by 5 bases, with 7 bases between them. The CDR3: CASSLDTNEKLFF. Here the CDR3 DNA reads TGTGCCAGCAGCTTAGACACCAATGAAAAACTGTTTTTT.

The V call is TRBV11-2, the J call TRBJ2-5, with 7 bases that match TRBD1. V gave up 1 base and J gave up 4 bases; unmatched junction bases: 0. The CDR3 sequence is 13 residues long. Per the germline V gene, CDR1 is SGHAT and CDR2 is FQNNGV. In nucleotides, the CDR3 is TGTGCCAGCAGCTTAGGGACAGGAGAGACCCAGTACTTC. Protein product: CASSLGTGETQYF.

The V and J genes are TRBV2 and TRBJ2-3; 12 nucleotides agree with TRBD2. Germline CDR1 reads SNHLY; CDR2 reads FYNNEI. The CDR3 has 15 residues. Germline trimming cut 5 bases from V and 1 base from J; bases unmatched to any gene: 1. Here the CDR3 DNA reads TGTGCCAGCAGTTGGACTAGCGGGGGCACAGATACGCAGTATTTT. This encodes CASSWTSGGTDTQYF.

The chain has TRBV14 and TRBJ2-2, with 8 positions matching TRBD1. The CDR3 consists of 17 residues. The V and J ends lost 4 bases and 5 bases, in that order; junction bases with no gene match: 12. The germline V gene has CDR1 SGHDN and CDR2 FVKESK. CDR3 nucleotide sequence: TGTGCCAGCAGCCCCCTCGACAGGGGCGACGGAACCGGGGAGCTGTTTTTT. It codes for CASSPLDRGDGTGELFF.

The CDR3 DNA sequence: TGCGCAGTCGGGGGTGGCTATGGCTACACCTTC. Its protein is CAVGGGYGYTF. This chain joins TRBV20-1 and TRBJ1-2, with D tentatively TRBD1 (5 bases). The CDR3 is 11 amino acids. CDR1 and CDR2 from the germline V gene are DFQATT and SNEGSKA (reference sequence).

This clone was counted a single time. The chain carries TRBV27 and TRBJ2-1; weak D call: TRBD1 (6 bases). The germline gives CDR1 MNHEY, CDR2 SMNVEV (reference sequence). CDR3 size: 13 residues. The V gene lost 6 bases and the J gene lost 5 bases, with 11 bases spanning the gap. The CDR3 sequence: CASSPTGNNEQFF. The DNA for the CDR3 is TGTGCCAGCAGCCCGACAGGTAACAATGAGCAGTTCTTC.

The rearrangement joins TRBV5-1 to TRBJ2-2; possibly TRBD1 for D (5 bases). V lost 2 bases and J 6 bases, leaving 8 bases between the germline ends. The germline V gene encodes CDR1 SGHRS and CDR2 YFSETQ. The CDR3 is 13 residues long. The CDR3 here is CASSFRVSGELFF. CDR3 DNA sequence: TGCGCCAGCAGCTTCAGGGTCTCCGGGGAGCTGTTTTTT.

This chain uses TRBV5-1 with TRBJ1-2, with 10 positions matching TRBD1. V shed 4 bases, J shed 4 bases, and the junction held 7 bases outside the gene matches. CDR1 and CDR2 (germline): SGHRS, YFSETQ. This CDR3 is 15 amino acids long. CDR3 DNA sequence: TGCGCCAGCAGCGTTGGGGACAGGGGCGCCTATGGCTACACCTTC. This codes for CASSVGDRGAYGYTF.

This clone has only one observation. This chain uses TRBV10-2 with TRBJ2-1, with D tentatively TRBD1 (6 bases). The V gene lost 2 bases and the J gene lost 14 bases, with 16 bases spanning the gap. CDR3 size: 13 residues. The germline V gene has CDR1 WSHSY and CDR2 SAAADI. The CDR3 sequence is CASSEQGQGIKFF. The CDR3 DNA is TGCGCCAGCAGTGAGCAAGGGCAGGGGATCAAGTTCTTC.

The V and J genes are TRBV20-1 and TRBJ2-3, with D possibly matching TRBD1 (6 bases). The germline gives CDR1 DFQATT, CDR2 SNEGSKA (reference sequence). Trimming stripped 6 bases from V and 10 bases from J, with 14 bases between. CDR3 length equals 11 residues. CDR3 sequence: CSAAWTASQYF. CDR3 DNA: TGCAGTGCCGCGTGGACAGCGTCGCAGTATTTT.

V is TRBV27 and J is TRBJ1-2; D remains ambiguous. CDR3 length: 13 amino acids. CDR1 MNHEY and CDR2 SMNVEV come from the germline V gene (reference sequence). Trimming took off 3 bases at V and 4 bases at J, with 9 bases between the two ends. The CDR3 loop is CASSFRGSYGYTF. The DNA of the CDR3 is TGTGCCAGCAGTTTCCGGGGTAGCTATGGCTACACCTTC.

This chain connects TRBV30 to TRBJ1-2, with TRBD1 matching 7 bases. The CDR3 sequence is 15 residues long. Germline loops: CDR1 GTSNPN, CDR2 SVGIG (reference sequence). V was pared by 1 base and J by 2 bases, with 7 bases of the junction left unmatched. CDR3 coding DNA: TGTGCCTGGAGTGGGACACGGACAGGAAACTATGGCTACACCTTC. Residues: CAWSGTRTGNYGYTF. Together with reference TRBV30 and TRBJ1-2, the CDR3 gives the full variable domain: SQTIHQWPATLVQPVGSPLSLECTVEGTSNPNLYWYRQAAGRGLQLLFYSVGIGQISSEVPQNLSASRPQDRQFILSSKKLLLSDSGFYLCAWSGTRTGNYGYTFGSGTRLTVV.

The chain recombines TRBV29-1 with TRBJ1-5; D remains unclear. V lost 6 bases and J 0 bases, leaving 9 bases between the germline ends. Germline-derived CDR1 and CDR2 are SQVTM and ANQGSEA. The CDR3 extends over 13 amino acids. CDR3 amino acids: CSVADVSNQPQHF. As DNA, the CDR3 is TGCAGCGTCGCGGATGTTAGCAATCAGCCCCAGCATTTT. Together with reference TRBV29-1 and TRBJ1-5, the CDR3 gives the full variable domain: SAVISQKPSRDICQRGTSLTIQCQVDSQVTMMFWYRQQPGQSLTLIATANQGSEATYESGFVIDKFPISRPNLTFSTLTVSNMSPEDSSIYLCSVADVSNQPQHFGDGTRLSIL.

This chain connects TRBV10-2 to TRBJ2-3; 7 bases match TRBD2. This CDR3 contains 14 residues. V lost 3 bases and J lost 6; bases outside the gene matches: 6. Germline V lookup: CDR1 WSHSY, CDR2 SAAADI. CDR3 residues: CASSDWGGGDTQYF. CDR3 coding DNA: TGCGCCAGCAGTGATTGGGGGGGAGGTGATACGCAGTATTTT.

This chain connects TRBV27 to TRBJ2-3, with D tentatively TRBD2 (5 bases). Germline CDR1 reads MNHEY; CDR2 reads SMNVEV (reference sequence). The CDR3 covers 17 residues. V was cut by 4 bases and J by 2 bases, with 19 bases left in between. The CDR3 is CASSSPGVAQTTDTQYF. CDR3 DNA sequence: TGTGCCAGCAGTTCCCCCGGGGTAGCGCAAACCACAGATACGCAGTATTTT.

The chain recombines TRBV20-1 with TRBJ2-5; D gene ambiguous. V shed 5 bases and J shed 5 bases, with 9 bases lying between them. The germline CDR1 and CDR2 sequences are DFQATT and SNEGSKA (reference sequence). The CDR3 covers 11 residues. CDR3 sequence reads: CSAGPRETQYF. CDR3 coding DNA: TGCAGTGCTGGGCCCAGGGAGACCCAGTACTTC.

CDR3 DNA: TGTGCCAGCAGCCCTAAGACAGGCCGACGTTCCGGGGAGCTGTTTTTT. Translating gives CASSPKTGRRSGELFF. This chain connects TRBV6-2 or TRBV6-3 to TRBJ2-2; weak D call: TRBD1 (6 bases). Trimming removed 6 bases at V and 6 bases at J, with 20 bases between. This CDR3 is 16 amino acids long. Germline CDR1 and CDR2: MNHEY and SVGEGT.

The chain employs TRBV15 and TRBJ2-7; 8 bases are a match to TRBD1. This CDR3 contains 15 residues. Looked up from germline, CDR1 is LNHNV and CDR2 is YYDKDF (reference sequence). V was pared by 3 bases and J by 0 bases, with 4 bases of the junction left unmatched. The CDR3 sequence: CATSRGGQVSYEQYF. The CDR3 coding sequence is TGTGCCACCAGCAGGGGGGGACAGGTCTCCTACGAGCAGTACTTC.

The chain uses TRBV28 and TRBJ1-1; 7 bases are shared with TRBD1. This CDR3 is 15 amino acids long. Per the germline V gene, CDR1 is MDHEN and CDR2 is SYDVKM. V shed 5 bases, J shed 11 bases, and the junction held 17 bases outside the gene matches. CDR3 coding DNA: TGTGCCAGCAGTCCCGCCGGGGGCAGGGGGTTTAGGGCTTTCTTT. Encoded protein: CASSPAGGRGFRAFF.

The rearrangement joins TRBV5-1 to TRBJ2-1; perhaps TRBD2 as D (6 bases). The length of the CDR3 is 15 residues. Looked up from germline, CDR1 is SGHRS and CDR2 is YFSETQ. V dropped 0 bases and J dropped 6 bases, with 13 bases sitting between them. The CDR3 DNA sequence: TGCGCCAGCAGCTTGGCCGCTCGGACTATCAATGAGCAGTTCTTC. Protein: CASSLAARTINEQFF.

The chain has TRBV21-1 and TRBJ1-5; the table's D call of TRBD1 was not tested on the DNA. TRBV21-1 is described as a pseudogene. This CDR3 region has 14 residues. The CDR3 protein is CASSKGQGETSQHF. CDR3 coding DNA: TGTGCCAGCAGCAAGGGACAGGGAGAAACGTCCCAGCATTTT.

This clone showed up just a few times. The rearrangement uses TRBV5-1 and TRBJ1-6; no clear D. The CDR3 consists of 16 residues. The V gene's germline CDR1 is SGHRS and CDR2 YFSETQ. V gave up 0 bases and J gave up 6 bases, with 13 bases separating them. CDR3 sequence reads: CASSLARGHSNSPLHF. DNA of the CDR3: TGCGCCAGCAGCTTGGCGAGAGGGCACAGTAATTCACCCCTCCACTTT. The complete variable domain, with remaining parts taken from reference TRBV5-1 and TRBJ1-6, reads KAGVTQTPRYLIKTRGQQVTLSCSPISGHRSVSWYQQTPGQGLQFLFEYFSETQRNKGNFPGRFSGRQFSNSRSEMNVSTLELGDSALYLCASSLARGHSNSPLHFGNGTRLTVT.

V usage is TRBV30 and J usage is TRBJ1-2, with 10 bases lining up with TRBD1. Germline V CDR1 and CDR2: GTSNPN, SVGIG (reference sequence). V dropped 3 bases and J dropped 5; count of bases not matched to a gene: 6. The CDR3 loop spans 14 amino acids. CDR3 protein: CAWRWTGGYYGYTF. In DNA form, the CDR3 reads TGTGCCTGGAGATGGACAGGGGGATATTATGGCTACACCTTC.

The gene calls are TRBV24-1 and TRBJ2-1; 7 bases map to TRBD1. CDR3 length equals 16 residues. The germline V gene encodes CDR1 KGHDR and CDR2 SFDVKD. Losses at the gene ends were 3 bases for V and 4 bases for J; bases not matched to a gene: 8. DNA of the CDR3: TGTGCCACCAGTGATACAGGGGTCCGGCGATACAATGAGCAGTTCTTC. Its translation: CATSDTGVRRYNEQFF.

Notes on this clone: The junction shows a germline mismatch at one end, possibly a read error. The chain links TRBV7-2 to TRBJ1-1; maybe TRBD1 (5 bases). Germline V gene lookup returns CDR1 SGHTA and CDR2 FQGNSA. This CDR3 region has 12 residues. The CDR3 region is CASSLARQQIRF. CDR3 DNA sequence: TGTGCCAGCAGCTTAGCGCGACAGCAAATCCGATTT.

This clone has more than one count but fewer than ten. The chain couples TRBV19 to TRBJ2-3; D is possibly TRBD2 (5 bases). The CDR3 is 15 residues long. CDR1 LNHDA and CDR2 SQIVND come from the germline V gene (reference sequence). The V end was cut by 4 bases, the J end by 5 bases, with 16 bases between. CDR3 in DNA: TGTGCCAGTAGTACTCAGCGGCTAGCTGTAGATACGCAGTATTTT. Translation gives CASSTQRLAVDTQYF.

In this sample, this clone turned up once. This chain uses TRBV19 with TRBJ1-1; TRBD1 is a possible D gene (5 bases). The germline V and J ends were trimmed by 7 bases and 0 bases, with 12 bases remaining between them. Germline lookup yields CDR1 LNHDA and CDR2 SQIVND (reference sequence). This CDR3 comprises 14 residues. Written as DNA, the CDR3 is TGTGCCAGTAATGTCGGGGGGTTGAACACTGAAGCTTTCTTT. This encodes CASNVGGLNTEAFF.

This clone was seen just once. The chain recombines TRBV28 with TRBJ1-4, with D perhaps TRBD1 (5 bases). This CDR3 contains 14 residues. Looked up from germline, CDR1 is MDHEN and CDR2 is SYDVKM. With 6 bases removed from V and 8 bases from J, the gap between germline ends came to 16 bases. CDR3 loop: CASRAAGELEKLFF. In DNA, the CDR3 is TGTGCCAGCAGGGCTGCGGGGGAGCTGGAAAAACTGTTTTTT.